One and the same sample provided the 17 T cell receptor beta chains below, sequenced in a study of neurological immune-mediated disorders. TCRdb used MiXCR to reprocess the 5' RACE reads, holding one entry per CDR3 protein. This table has 55,000 or so distinct CDR3 sequences, around 4.2% appearing once. The sample consisted of PBMCs. The receptors here all came from a man aged 50-60 years with multiple sclerosis.

This clonotype was counted at least ten times. This chain joins TRBV5-1 and TRBJ2-2, with D possibly matching TRBD2 (6 bases). V gave up 4 bases and J gave up 2 bases, with 15 bases separating them. Germline V gives CDR1 SGHRS, CDR2 YFSETQ. CDR3 size: 16 residues. DNA for the CDR3: TGCGCCAGCAGCCCCTCGTTGGGAGGAAACACCGGGGAGCTGTTTTTT. This encodes CASSPSLGGNTGELFF.

This clonotype was found many times. The CDR3 reads CASSFFRGQEDTQYF. The CDR3 DNA is TGTGCCAGCAGTTTCTTCAGGGGGCAAGAAGATACGCAGTATTTT. The chain employs TRBV28 and TRBJ2-3; 8 bases align to TRBD1. The V gene's germline CDR1 is MDHEN and CDR2 SYDVKM. This CDR3 region has 15 residues. The J segment lost 5 bases and the V segment lost 3 bases, leaving 7 bases of the junction unmatched.

This clonotype occurred many times. The CDR3 here is CAISGGPNSGNTIYF. CDR3 coding DNA: TGTGCCATCAGTGGGGGACCTAACTCTGGAAACACCATATATTTT. This sequence joins TRBV10-3 and TRBJ1-3, with D possibly being TRBD1 (5 bases). V dropped 4 bases and J dropped 0 bases, with 10 bases sitting between them. The CDR3 is 15 amino acids. In germline, CDR1 is ENHRY, CDR2 SYGVKD.

This clonotype appeared many times. V usage is TRBV6-5 and J usage is TRBJ2-3; a weak D match, TRBD1 (6 bases). Trimming left V 6 bases short and J 6 bases short, with 16 bases between. Germline V gene data show CDR1 as MNHEY and CDR2 as SVGAGI. This CDR3 has 14 residues. The CDR3 region is CASRTQGRFDTQYF. The CDR3, as DNA: TGTGCCAGCAGAACACAGGGACGTTTCGATACGCAGTATTTT.

This clonotype has a count of ten or more. The chain uses TRBV5-5 and TRBJ2-2; D perhaps matches TRBD2 (7 bases). V lost 4 bases and J lost 7, with 14 bases in between. The germline V gene has CDR1 SGHKS and CDR2 YYEKEE (reference sequence). This CDR3 has 14 amino acids. The CDR3 reads CASSPHREGGELFF. The DNA for the CDR3 is TGTGCCAGCAGCCCCCACAGGGAGGGCGGGGAGCTGTTTTTT.

The sample holds many counts of this clonotype. The chain carries TRBV11-2 and TRBJ2-7, with D perhaps TRBD1 or TRBD2 (5 bases each). Trimming removed 1 base at V and 0 bases at J, with 16 bases between. This CDR3 contains 17 residues. CDR1 and CDR2 from the germline V gene are SGHAT and FQNNGV. CDR3 protein: CASSLVLRAGSSYEQYF. CDR3 coding DNA: TGTGCCAGCAGCTTAGTCCTCAGGGCAGGGAGCTCCTACGAGCAGTACTTC. Full variable domain (outside the CDR3, taken from reference TRBV11-2 and TRBJ2-7): EAGVAQSPRYKIIEKRQSVAFWCNPISGHATLYWYQQILGQGPKLLIQFQNNGVVDDSQLPKDRFSAERLKGVDSTLKIQPAKLEDSAVYLCASSLVLRAGSSYEQYFGPGTRLTVT.

This clonotype occurred many times. The chain links TRBV19 to TRBJ2-1, with D unresolved. Germline CDR1 reads LNHDA; CDR2 reads SQIVND (reference sequence). The V and J ends lost 3 bases and 7 bases respectively, with 4 bases between them. The CDR3 runs 11 residues. In DNA form, the CDR3 reads TGTGCCAGTAGTATGGTTAATGAGCAGTTCTTC. Translating it yields CASSMVNEQFF.

This clonotype was seen ten or more times. This rearrangement joins TRBV2 to TRBJ2-3, with D hard to call. Trimming left V 8 bases short and J 1 base short, with 16 bases between. Germline loops: CDR1 SNHLY, CDR2 FYNNEI. This CDR3 has 15 amino acids. CDR3 in DNA: TGTGCCAGCCTACCTCGGGTCCGGCGCACAGATACGCAGTATTTT. This sequence encodes CASLPRVRRTDTQYF. The entire variable domain, with the rest obtained from reference TRBV2 and TRBJ2-3, is as follows: EPEVTQTPSHQVTQMGQEVILRCVPISNHLYFYWYRQILGQKVEFLVSFYNNEISEKSEIFDDQFSVERPDGSNFTLKIRSTKLEDSAMYFCASLPRVRRTDTQYFGPGTRLTVL.

This clonotype was counted many times. The chain employs TRBV28 and TRBJ2-1, with 14 positions matching TRBD2. Germline V gene lookup returns CDR1 MDHEN and CDR2 SYDVKM. The CDR3 is 16 residues long. With V trimmed by 4 bases and J by 8 bases, 7 bases remained unmatched. The DNA of the CDR3 is TGTGCCAGCAGTTCCCCGGGACTAGCGGGAGACCATGAGCAGTTCTTC. Translation: CASSSPGLAGDHEQFF.

This clonotype was seen ten or more times. This chain connects TRBV20-1 to TRBJ1-4; the D is unclear. Trimming took 2 bases from V and 3 from J, leaving 7 bases between them. Germline V gives CDR1 DFQATT, CDR2 SNEGSKA (reference sequence). The CDR3 runs to 13 residues. In nucleotides, the CDR3 is TGCAGTGCTAGACCCGAGGCTAATGAAAAACTGTTTTTT. Translated, it gives CSARPEANEKLFF.

This clonotype was recorded at least ten times. The chain employs TRBV20-1 and TRBJ1-1, with no clear D. Looked up from germline, CDR1 is DFQATT and CDR2 is SNEGSKA (reference sequence). Trimming removed 0 bases at V and 8 bases at J, with 7 bases between. The CDR3 has 11 residues. The CDR3, as DNA: TGCAGTGCTAGAGATGTGGGAGAAGCTTTCTTT. Amino acid sequence: CSARDVGEAFF.

This clonotype was picked up many times. This chain connects TRBV5-1 to TRBJ2-2; TRBD1 is a possible D gene (6 bases). Trimming cost V 3 bases and J 3 bases, with 9 bases left between them. Germline-derived CDR1 and CDR2 are SGHRS and YFSETQ. CDR3 length: 14 residues. Here the CDR3 DNA reads TGCGCCAGCAGCTCAAACAGGGACACCGGGGAGCTGTTTTTT. This gives the protein CASSSNRDTGELFF.

The chain carries TRBV7-2 and TRBJ2-1; tentative D call: TRBD1 (5 bases). The CDR3 is 14 amino acids. Per the germline V gene, CDR1 is SGHTA and CDR2 is FQGNSA. The germline V and J ends were trimmed by 6 bases and 4 bases, with 13 bases remaining between them. The CDR3 coding sequence is TGTGCCAGCAGTCTTACAGGACCATACAATGAGCAGTTCTTC. It specifies CASSLTGPYNEQFF.

This clonotype was recorded only once. A much larger clone is a single base away; this may be a read error. This sequence joins TRBV9 and TRBJ2-5, with D tentatively TRBD2 (5 bases). CDR1 is SGDLS, CDR2 YYNGEE, per germline. This CDR3 comprises 13 residues. The CDR3 here is CVSSTTGQETQYF. The CDR3 DNA sequence: TGTGTCAGCAGCACGACGGGGCAAGAGACCCAGTACTTC.

This clonotype was detected ten times or more. CDR3 sequence: CASSLNPDKYNEQFF. The CDR3 DNA reads TGCGCCAGCAGCTTGAATCCTGATAAGTACAATGAGCAGTTCTTC. V gene TRBV5-1 combines with J gene TRBJ2-1; D unresolved. CDR1 is SGHRS, CDR2 YFSETQ, per germline. This CDR3 has 15 amino acids. V lost 1 base and J lost 4, with 12 bases in between.

Remarks on this clonotype: Given a much more abundant clone one base away, this may be a read error. The chain joins TRBV28 to TRBJ1-5; 7 bases are shared with TRBD1. This CDR3 is built from 13 residues. V was pared by 8 bases and J by 6 bases, with 7 bases of the junction left unmatched. Germline-derived CDR1 and CDR2 are MDHEN and SYDVKM. The CDR3 nucleotides are TGTGCCAGCCTCAGGGGGACCGGTCAGCCCCAGCATTTT. Translating gives CASLRGTGQPQHF.

This clonotype was counted at least ten times. The chain carries TRBV7-8 and TRBJ2-7, with a tentative D call TRBD1 (5 bases). The CDR3 runs 14 residues. Germline values: CDR1 SGHVS, CDR2 FQNEAQ. V lost 4 bases and J lost 6, with 16 bases in between. In nucleotides, the CDR3 is TGTGCCAGCAGCTCCGGAGTAGGGGCAGGCGAGCAGTACTTC. This gives the protein CASSSGVGAGEQYF.